Below are 30 T cell receptor beta chains sequenced from a single sample in a study of sequential checkpoint blockade in melanoma. Treatment in this sample: randomized to nivolumab then ipilimumab (arm A) or the reverse (arm B). The protocol was immunoSEQ multiplex PCR, while the TCRdb copy is restricted to in-frame clones and leaves out a portion. This sample has roughly 20,000 clones, with 80% to 90% found just once. The sequencing here drew on CD8+ T cells sorted from blood (inferred from file names), taken from a patient given nivolumab and ipilimumab in sequence. These TCRs come from a human donor with melanoma.

This sequence joins TRBV19 and TRBJ2-1; TRBD2 matches at 7 bases. Looked up from germline, CDR1 is LNHDA and CDR2 is SQIVND (reference sequence). Losses at the gene ends were 5 bases for V and 4 bases for J; bases not matched to a gene: 8. The length of the CDR3 is 15 residues. CDR3 protein: CASSGLADFYNEQFF. The CDR3 DNA follows: TGTGCCAGTAGTGGTCTAGCGGACTTTTACAATGAGCAGTTCTTC.

CDR3 loop: CASSQDGGSHNEQFF. CDR3 sequence (DNA): TGCGCCAGCAGCCAAGACGGCGGCTCACACAATGAGCAGTTCTTC. V usage is TRBV4-1 and J usage is TRBJ2-1; D gene unclear. This CDR3 comprises 15 residues. Trimming removed 0 bases from V and 5 bases from J, with 11 bases in between. The germline V gene encodes CDR1 MGHRA and CDR2 YSYEKL.

V gene TRBV7-8 combines with J gene TRBJ2-7; 10 bases are shared with TRBD2. The J segment lost 5 bases and the V segment lost 5 bases, leaving 12 bases of the junction unmatched. CDR3 length: 16 amino acids. Germline CDR1 is SGHVS and CDR2 is FQNEAQ. The CDR3 here is CASSPTGAGGPHEQYF. CDR3 DNA sequence: TGTGCCAGCAGCCCGACCGGAGCGGGAGGGCCCCACGAGCAGTACTTC.

This chain uses TRBV4-2 with TRBJ1-3; 7 bases agree with TRBD1. The CDR3 is made up of 18 amino acids. CDR1 is LGHNA, CDR2 YNFKEQ, per germline. Unmatched junction bases numbered 9, after V lost 0 bases and J lost 1 base. The CDR3 DNA sequence: TGTGCCAGCAGCCAAGATGTACAACAGGGGTCTTCTGGAAACACCATATATTTT. Protein sequence: CASSQDVQQGSSGNTIYF.

V is TRBV30 and J is TRBJ2-7; TRBD1 aligns across 11 bases. The CDR3 length is 14 residues. Trimming cost V 4 bases and J 6 bases; bases outside gene matches: 8. In germline, CDR1 is GTSNPN, CDR2 SVGIG (reference sequence). CDR3 sequence (DNA): TGTGCCTGGAAATGGGACAGGGGGAGCCTCGAGCAGTACTTC. It specifies CAWKWDRGSLEQYF.

This sequence joins TRBV7-9 and TRBJ2-2, with TRBD2 matching 8 bases. V dropped 6 bases and J dropped 5; count of bases not matched to a gene: 11. Germline V gene sequence: CDR1 SEHNR, CDR2 FQNEAQ (reference sequence). The CDR3 is 16 amino acids. The CDR3 DNA follows: TGTGCCAGCAGACCCTCCCGGGTAGCGGGGACCGGGGAGCTGTTTTTT. This codes for CASRPSRVAGTGELFF.

Here the CDR3 reads CSVAETGDDGYTF. The CDR3 DNA follows: TGCAGCGTTGCTGAAACAGGTGACGATGGCTACACCTTC. The gene calls are TRBV29-1 and TRBJ1-2; D perhaps matches TRBD1 (5 bases). Trimming took off 4 bases at V and 6 bases at J, with 15 bases between the two ends. The CDR3 has 13 residues. CDR1 and CDR2 from the germline V gene are SQVTM and ANQGSEA. The whole variable domain, remainder taken from reference TRBV29-1 and TRBJ1-2, is SAVISQKPSRDICQRGTSLTIQCQVDSQVTMMFWYRQQPGQSLTLIATANQGSEATYESGFVIDKFPISRPNLTFSTLTVSNMSPEDSSIYLCSVAETGDDGYTFGSGTRLTVV.

There are a few counts of this clone. This chain joins TRBV28 and TRBJ1-4, with D possibly TRBD1 on 5 matching bases. Germline values: CDR1 MDHEN, CDR2 SYDVKM. V lost 8 bases and J 5 bases, leaving 15 bases between the germline ends. The length of the CDR3 is 14 residues. The CDR3 loop is CASCADRLNEKLFF. The CDR3 DNA reads TGTGCCAGCTGCGCCGACAGATTGAATGAAAAACTGTTTTTT. Together with reference TRBV28 and TRBJ1-4, the CDR3 gives the full variable domain: DVKVTQSSRYLVKRTGEKVFLECVQDMDHENMFWYRQDPGLGLRLIYFSYDVKMKEKGDIPEGYSVSREKKERFSLILESASTNQTSMYLCASCADRLNEKLFFGSGTQLSVL.

This clone has only a few counts. The chain combines TRBV18 with TRBJ1-1; TRBD1 is a possible D gene (5 bases). The length of the CDR3 is 16 residues. Trimming removed 3 bases at V and 4 bases at J, with 18 bases between. CDR1 is KGHSH and CDR2 is LQKENI in the germline V gene. The CDR3 is CASSPWQGIRGTEAFF. The CDR3 region has the DNA TGTGCCAGCTCACCGTGGCAGGGCATTAGGGGCACTGAAGCTTTCTTT.

This clone was seen only a few times. The rearrangement uses TRBV7-9 and TRBJ1-2; unclear D gene. This CDR3 is 16 amino acids long. Germline CDR1 reads SEHNR; CDR2 reads FQNEAQ (reference sequence). The V end lost 5 bases, the J end lost 0 bases, and 16 bases lay between the germline ends. CDR3 sequence: CASSPEPSPANYGYTF. CDR3 DNA: TGTGCCAGCAGCCCTGAACCCTCGCCGGCTAACTATGGCTACACCTTC.

This clone was counted once. V is TRBV5-6 and J is TRBJ2-4; TRBD2 is a possible D gene (6 bases). V dropped 3 bases and J dropped 10 bases, with 11 bases sitting between them. The CDR3 has 12 residues. In germline, CDR1 is SGHDT, CDR2 YYEEEE. The CDR3 DNA is TGTGCCAGCAGCTCTTCTAGCGAGATTCAGTACTTC. It codes for CASSSSSEIQYF.

The V gene is TRBV6-1, the J gene TRBJ1-2, with TRBD1 matching over 8 bases. The V gene end was trimmed by 3 bases and the J gene end by 4 bases; junction bases not matched to a gene: 4. Looked up from germline, CDR1 is MNHNS and CDR2 is SASEGT. The CDR3 runs to 14 residues. The CDR3 loop reads CASSEYTGGYGYTF. In nucleotides, the CDR3 is TGTGCCAGCAGTGAGTACACAGGGGGCTATGGCTACACCTTC.

The genes are TRBV6-5 and TRBJ2-2; tentative D call: TRBD2 (5 bases). V lost 2 bases and J 7 bases, leaving 8 bases between the germline ends. Germline V gene lookup returns CDR1 MNHEY and CDR2 SVGAGI. The CDR3 extends over 13 amino acids. The CDR3 protein is CASSYEGNGELFF. The CDR3 region has the DNA TGTGCCAGCAGTTACGAGGGTAACGGGGAGCTGTTTTTT.

The chain has TRBV27 and TRBJ2-7; 8 bases are shared with TRBD2. In germline, CDR1 is MNHEY, CDR2 SMNVEV (reference sequence). The CDR3 spans 13 residues. V trimming: 2 bases; J trimming: 12 bases; junction bases outside the gene matches: 9. CDR3 in amino acids: CASSLGAGGQWYF. For the CDR3, the DNA is TGTGCCAGCAGTTTAGGGGCGGGGGGACAATGGTACTTC.

The V gene is TRBV7-9, the J gene TRBJ1-2; D ambiguous. V lost 1 base and J 0 bases, leaving 15 bases between the germline ends. Germline CDR1 and CDR2: SEHNR and FQNEAQ (reference sequence). The CDR3 runs 17 residues. The CDR3 DNA follows: TGTGCCAGCAGCTTAGAGTTTGCGAGGAGAGCTAACTATGGCTACACCTTC. It translates to CASSLEFARRANYGYTF.

This chain uses TRBV10-2 with TRBJ2-1; 8 bases align to TRBD1. Germline V gene sequence: CDR1 WSHSY, CDR2 SAAADI. This CDR3 region has 14 residues. Trimming at V came to 2 bases and at J to 8 bases, leaving 5 bases not matched to a gene. As DNA, the CDR3 is TGCGCCAGCAGTGAGCAGGGGGCGCCGGATGAGCAGTTCTTC. Its protein product is CASSEQGAPDEQFF.

V is TRBV7-9 and J is TRBJ1-5; TRBD1 agrees at 10 bases. The CDR3 sequence is 16 residues long. CDR1 is SEHNR, CDR2 FQNEAQ, per germline (reference sequence). The V segment lost 5 bases and the J segment 3 bases; nucleotides outside the gene matches: 7. CDR3 protein: CASSQAGTGVNQPQHF. CDR3 in DNA: TGTGCCAGCAGCCAAGCCGGGACAGGGGTCAATCAGCCCCAGCATTTT. Full variable domain (outside the CDR3, taken from reference TRBV7-9 and TRBJ1-5): DTGVSQNPRHKITKRGQNVTFRCDPISEHNRLYWYRQTLGQGPEFLTYFQNEAQLEKSRLLSDRFSAERPKGSFSTLEIQRTEQGDSAMYLCASSQAGTGVNQPQHFGDGTRLSIL.

The genes are TRBV25-1 and TRBJ1-3; the D gene is possibly TRBD1 (6 bases). This CDR3 has 18 amino acids. V was shortened by 2 bases and J by 4 bases, with 21 bases between the two germline ends. CDR1 is MGHDK, CDR2 SYGVNS, per germline. The CDR3 nucleotides are TGTGCCAGCAGTGAAGGACAGCCCTGGGGCTTATCCGGAAACACCATATATTTT. Translated: CASSEGQPWGLSGNTIYF.

V usage is TRBV6-5 and J usage is TRBJ1-1; no definite D call. This CDR3 is 12 amino acids long. Per the germline V gene, CDR1 is MNHEY and CDR2 is SVGAGI. V dropped 0 bases and J dropped 5 bases, with 4 bases sitting between them. In DNA, the CDR3 is TGTGCCAGCAGTTACTCGAGGACTGAAGCTTTCTTT. Residues: CASSYSRTEAFF.

The chain employs TRBV28 and TRBJ2-3; D is undetermined. The germline V gene has CDR1 MDHEN and CDR2 SYDVKM. Trimming took off 6 bases at V and 6 bases at J, with 13 bases between the two ends. The length of the CDR3 is 13 residues. Here the CDR3 reads CASRSTGGDTQYF. CDR3 DNA sequence: TGTGCCAGCAGGTCGACGGGTGGTGATACGCAGTATTTT.

This clone was seen only once. This sequence joins TRBV29-1 and TRBJ1-1; 8 nucleotides agree with TRBD1. Germline-derived CDR1 and CDR2 are SQVTM and ANQGSEA. After removal of 6 bases from V and 6 bases from J, the junction contained 9 bases not matched to a gene. The length of the CDR3 is 13 residues. DNA for the CDR3: TGCAGCGTCCGGACAGGGAATCTTCCTGAAGCTTTCTTT. Translating it yields CSVRTGNLPEAFF.

The rearrangement links TRBV5-6 to TRBJ2-1, with D unresolved. V lost 3 bases to trimming and J lost 5 bases, with 6 bases between them. CDR3 length equals 12 residues. Germline loops: CDR1 SGHDT, CDR2 YYEEEE. The CDR3 here is CASSWADNEQFF. For the CDR3, the DNA is TGTGCCAGCAGCTGGGCAGACAATGAGCAGTTCTTC.

The CDR3: CASSMSVVSTEAFF. The DNA of the CDR3 is TGTGCCAGCAGCATGAGCGTGGTGAGCACTGAAGCTTTCTTT. The J gene is TRBJ1-1, the V gene TRBV5-4; D not resolved. The CDR3 has 14 amino acids. Trimming removed 4 bases from V and 4 bases from J, with 14 bases in between. Germline V lookup: CDR1 SGHNT, CDR2 YYREEE (reference sequence).

This clone rates as medium-sized. For the CDR3, the DNA is TGCGCCAGCACGCCCCGGTCTAACGGTGAAAAACTGTTTTTT. It specifies CASTPRSNGEKLFF. The J gene is TRBJ1-4, the V gene TRBV10-2; D ambiguous. V was clipped by 7 bases and J by 7 bases, with 16 bases between them. The CDR3 is 14 amino acids. Germline V gene lookup returns CDR1 WSHSY and CDR2 SAAADI.

J is TRBJ2-4 and V is TRBV7-6; 7 bases map to TRBD1. V lost 5 bases to trimming and J lost 1 base; unmatched junction nucleotides: 14. This CDR3 spans 18 amino acids. The germline CDR1 and CDR2 sequences are SGHVS and FNYEAQ. The DNA for the CDR3 is TGTGCCAGCAGCCCACAGGGAGACAGGGATAGGGCCAAAAACATTCAGTACTTC. Translation gives CASSPQGDRDRAKNIQYF.

The rearrangement joins TRBV6-5 to TRBJ2-7, with unresolved D. V was pared by 0 bases and J by 3 bases, with 6 bases between. The CDR3 is made up of 13 amino acids. CDR1 is MNHEY, CDR2 SVGAGI, per germline. The CDR3 spells CASSYSESYEQYF. Here the CDR3 DNA reads TGTGCCAGCAGTTACTCGGAGAGCTACGAGCAGTACTTC.

This clone was detected once. The genes are TRBV19 and TRBJ2-2; tentative D call: TRBD1 (7 bases). Germline V CDR1 and CDR2: LNHDA, SQIVND (reference sequence). The CDR3 spans 16 residues. V was trimmed by 7 bases and J by 5 bases, leaving 20 bases between them. The CDR3 DNA is TGTGCCAGTATCCACAAGGAGGGGGCAGAGACCGGGGAGCTGTTTTTT. It codes for CASIHKEGAETGELFF.

The J gene is TRBJ1-1, the V gene TRBV4-1, with 7 bases that match TRBD1. The CDR3 spans 13 residues. Germline V gene sequence: CDR1 MGHRA, CDR2 YSYEKL. After removal of 4 bases from V and 5 bases from J, the junction contained 4 bases not matched to a gene. Written as DNA, the CDR3 is TGCGCCAGCAGCCCAACAGGGGTAACTGAAGCTTTCTTT. Its protein product is CASSPTGVTEAFF.

The chain joins TRBV5-6 to TRBJ2-1; D is unresolved. Germline CDR1 is SGHDT and CDR2 is YYEEEE. Trimming left V 0 bases short and J 7 bases short, with 8 bases between. CDR3 size: 13 residues. The CDR3: CASSLDLGNEQFF. The DNA of the CDR3 is TGTGCCAGCAGCTTGGATCTCGGGAATGAGCAGTTCTTC.

The chain couples TRBV27 to TRBJ2-5; 9 bases agree with TRBD1. The assigned J gene may be wrong: the sequence end matches TRBJ2-7 better. The length of the CDR3 is 17 residues. Germline V CDR1 and CDR2: MNHEY, SMNVEV (reference sequence). The CDR3 region is CASSPFSLGQGSYEQYF. The DNA of the CDR3 is TGTGCCAGCAGTCCCTTCTCGTTGGGACAGGGCTCCTACGAGCAGTACTTC.